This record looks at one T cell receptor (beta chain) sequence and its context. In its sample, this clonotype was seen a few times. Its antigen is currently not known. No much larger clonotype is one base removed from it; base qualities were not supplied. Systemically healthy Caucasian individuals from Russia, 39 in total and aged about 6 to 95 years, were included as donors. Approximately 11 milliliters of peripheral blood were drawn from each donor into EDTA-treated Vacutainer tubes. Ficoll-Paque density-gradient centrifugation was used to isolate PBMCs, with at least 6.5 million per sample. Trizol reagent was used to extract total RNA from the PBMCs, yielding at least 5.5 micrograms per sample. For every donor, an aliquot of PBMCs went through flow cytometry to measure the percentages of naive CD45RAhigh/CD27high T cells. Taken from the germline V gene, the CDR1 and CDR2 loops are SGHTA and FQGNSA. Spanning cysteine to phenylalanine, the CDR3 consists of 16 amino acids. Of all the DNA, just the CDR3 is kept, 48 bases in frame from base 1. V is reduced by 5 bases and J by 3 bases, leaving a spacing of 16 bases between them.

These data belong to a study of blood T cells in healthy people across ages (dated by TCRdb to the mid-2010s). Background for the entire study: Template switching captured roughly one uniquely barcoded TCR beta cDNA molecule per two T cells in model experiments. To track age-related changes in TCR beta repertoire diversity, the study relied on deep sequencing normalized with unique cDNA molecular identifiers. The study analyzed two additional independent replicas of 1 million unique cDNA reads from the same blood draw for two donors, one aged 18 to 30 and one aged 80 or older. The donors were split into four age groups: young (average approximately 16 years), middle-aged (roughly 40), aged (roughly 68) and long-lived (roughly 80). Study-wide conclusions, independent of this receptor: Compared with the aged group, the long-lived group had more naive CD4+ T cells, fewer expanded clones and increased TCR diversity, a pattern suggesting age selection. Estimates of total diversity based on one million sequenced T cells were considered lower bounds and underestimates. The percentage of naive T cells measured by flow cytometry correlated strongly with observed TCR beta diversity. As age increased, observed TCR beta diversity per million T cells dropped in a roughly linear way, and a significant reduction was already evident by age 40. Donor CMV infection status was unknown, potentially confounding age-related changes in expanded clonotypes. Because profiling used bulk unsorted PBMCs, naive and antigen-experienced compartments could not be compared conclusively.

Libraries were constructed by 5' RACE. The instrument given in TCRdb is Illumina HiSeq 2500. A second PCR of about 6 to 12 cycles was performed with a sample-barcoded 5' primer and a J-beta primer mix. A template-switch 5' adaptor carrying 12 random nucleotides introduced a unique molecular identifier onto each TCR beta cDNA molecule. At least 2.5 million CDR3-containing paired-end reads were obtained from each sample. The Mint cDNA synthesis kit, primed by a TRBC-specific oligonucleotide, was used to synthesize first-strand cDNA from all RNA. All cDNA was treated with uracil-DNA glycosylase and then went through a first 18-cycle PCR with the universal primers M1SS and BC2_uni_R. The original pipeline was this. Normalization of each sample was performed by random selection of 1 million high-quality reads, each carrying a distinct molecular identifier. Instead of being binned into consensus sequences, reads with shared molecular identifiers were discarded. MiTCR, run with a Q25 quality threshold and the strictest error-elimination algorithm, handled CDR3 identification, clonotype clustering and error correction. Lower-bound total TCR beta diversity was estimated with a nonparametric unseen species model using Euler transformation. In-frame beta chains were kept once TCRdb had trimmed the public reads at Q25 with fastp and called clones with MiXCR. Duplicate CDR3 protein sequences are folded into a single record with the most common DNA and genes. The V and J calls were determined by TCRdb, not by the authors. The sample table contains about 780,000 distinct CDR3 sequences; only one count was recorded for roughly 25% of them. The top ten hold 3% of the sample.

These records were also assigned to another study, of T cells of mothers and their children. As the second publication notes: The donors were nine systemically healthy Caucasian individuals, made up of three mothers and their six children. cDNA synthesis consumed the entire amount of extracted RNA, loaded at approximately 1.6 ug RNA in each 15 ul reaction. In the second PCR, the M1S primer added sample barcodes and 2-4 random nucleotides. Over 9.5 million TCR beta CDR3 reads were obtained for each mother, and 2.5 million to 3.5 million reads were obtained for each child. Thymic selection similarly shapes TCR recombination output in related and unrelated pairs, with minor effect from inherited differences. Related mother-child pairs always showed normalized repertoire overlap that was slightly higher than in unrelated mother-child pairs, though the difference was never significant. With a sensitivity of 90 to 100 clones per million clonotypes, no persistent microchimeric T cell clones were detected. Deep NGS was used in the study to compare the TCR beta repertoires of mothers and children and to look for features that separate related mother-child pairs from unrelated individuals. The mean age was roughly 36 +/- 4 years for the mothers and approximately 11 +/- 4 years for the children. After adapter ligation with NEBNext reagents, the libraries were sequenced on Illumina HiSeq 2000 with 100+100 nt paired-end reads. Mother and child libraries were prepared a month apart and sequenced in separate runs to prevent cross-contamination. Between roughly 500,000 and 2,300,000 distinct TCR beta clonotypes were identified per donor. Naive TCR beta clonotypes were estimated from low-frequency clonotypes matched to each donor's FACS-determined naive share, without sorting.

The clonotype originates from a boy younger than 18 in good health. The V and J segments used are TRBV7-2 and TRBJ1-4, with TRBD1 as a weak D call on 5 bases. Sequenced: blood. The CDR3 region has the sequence CASSRDRRAANEKLFF. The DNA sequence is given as TGTGCCAGCAGCCGGGACCGACGCGCCGCTAATGAAAAACTGTTTTTT.